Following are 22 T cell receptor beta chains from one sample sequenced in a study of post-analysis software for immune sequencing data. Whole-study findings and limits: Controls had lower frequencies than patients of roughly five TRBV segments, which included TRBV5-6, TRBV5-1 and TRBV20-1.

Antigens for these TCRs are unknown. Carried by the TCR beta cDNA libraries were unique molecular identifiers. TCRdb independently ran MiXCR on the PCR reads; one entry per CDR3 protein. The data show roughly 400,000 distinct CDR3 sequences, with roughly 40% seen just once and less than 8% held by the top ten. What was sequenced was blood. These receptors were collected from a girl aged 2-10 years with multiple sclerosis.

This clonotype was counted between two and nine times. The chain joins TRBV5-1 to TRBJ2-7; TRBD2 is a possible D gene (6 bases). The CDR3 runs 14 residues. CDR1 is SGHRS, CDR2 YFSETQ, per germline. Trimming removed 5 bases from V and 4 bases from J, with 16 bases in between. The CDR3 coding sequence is TGCGCCAGCAGGTCGTCGGCGGGGAGTTACGAGCAGTACTTC. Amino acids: CASRSSAGSYEQYF.

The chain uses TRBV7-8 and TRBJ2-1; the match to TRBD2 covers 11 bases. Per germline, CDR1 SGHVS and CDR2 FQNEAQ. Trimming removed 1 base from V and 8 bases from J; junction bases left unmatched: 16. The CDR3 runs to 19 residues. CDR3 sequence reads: CASSLESLVSGRVLDEQFF. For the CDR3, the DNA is TGTGCCAGCAGCTTAGAGTCCCTCGTTAGCGGGAGGGTCTTGGATGAGCAGTTCTTC.

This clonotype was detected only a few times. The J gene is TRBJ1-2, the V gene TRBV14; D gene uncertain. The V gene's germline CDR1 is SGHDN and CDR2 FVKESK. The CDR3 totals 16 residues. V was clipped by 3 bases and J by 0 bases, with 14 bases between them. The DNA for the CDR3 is TGTGCCAGCAGCCAGGCCGTGGGGATTTCTAACTATGGCTACACCTTC. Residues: CASSQAVGISNYGYTF.

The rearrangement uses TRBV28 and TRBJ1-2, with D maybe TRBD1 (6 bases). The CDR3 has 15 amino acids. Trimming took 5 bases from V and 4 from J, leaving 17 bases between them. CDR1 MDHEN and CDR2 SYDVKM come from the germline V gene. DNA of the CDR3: TGTGCCAGCAGTCAGGACAGACCTCCTTTCTATGGCTACACCTTC. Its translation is CASSQDRPPFYGYTF.

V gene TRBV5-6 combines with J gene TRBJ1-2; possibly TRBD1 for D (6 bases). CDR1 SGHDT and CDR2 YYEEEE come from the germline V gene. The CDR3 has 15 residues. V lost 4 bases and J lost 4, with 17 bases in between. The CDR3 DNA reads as TGTGCCAGCAGCCAGGAACAGGGTGGGTCCTATGGCTACACCTTC. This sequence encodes CASSQEQGGSYGYTF.

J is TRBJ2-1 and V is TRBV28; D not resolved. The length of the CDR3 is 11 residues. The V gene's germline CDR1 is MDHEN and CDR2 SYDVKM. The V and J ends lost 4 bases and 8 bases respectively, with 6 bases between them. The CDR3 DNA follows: TGTGCCAGCAGTTCCTTCTATGAGCAGTTCTTC. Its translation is CASSSFYEQFF.

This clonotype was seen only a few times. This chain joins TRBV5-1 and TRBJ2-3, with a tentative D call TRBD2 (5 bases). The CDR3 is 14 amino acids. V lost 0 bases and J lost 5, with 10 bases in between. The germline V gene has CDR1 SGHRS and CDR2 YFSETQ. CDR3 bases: TGCGCCAGCAGCTTGGGAGGGAGCGGAGATACGCAGTATTTT. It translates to CASSLGGSGDTQYF.

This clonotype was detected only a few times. The CDR3 protein is CSALPGTVDTEAFF. In DNA, the CDR3 is TGCAGTGCCCTGCCCGGGACTGTAGACACTGAAGCTTTCTTT. The rearrangement uses TRBV20-1 and TRBJ1-1; tentative D call: TRBD1 (5 bases). V dropped 6 bases and J dropped 3 bases, with 17 bases sitting between them. Germline-derived CDR1 and CDR2 are DFQATT and SNEGSKA (reference sequence). The CDR3 covers 14 residues.

The CDR3 nucleotides read TGTGCCAGCAGCTCCCCGCTAAAGATGGGCGAGCAGTACTTC. Protein sequence: CASSSPLKMGEQYF. V and J are TRBV7-2 and TRBJ2-4; D is undetermined. The tail of the sequence fits TRBJ2-7 better, so the J call may be wrong. Germline-derived CDR1 and CDR2 are SGHTA and FQGNSA. CDR3 length: 14 amino acids.

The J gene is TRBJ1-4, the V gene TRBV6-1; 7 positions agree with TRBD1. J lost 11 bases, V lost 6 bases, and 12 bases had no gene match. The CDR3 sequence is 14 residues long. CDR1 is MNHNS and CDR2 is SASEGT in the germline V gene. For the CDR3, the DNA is TGTGCCAGCAGGGCAACAGGGGACCTGGAGAAACTGTTTTTT. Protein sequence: CASRATGDLEKLFF.

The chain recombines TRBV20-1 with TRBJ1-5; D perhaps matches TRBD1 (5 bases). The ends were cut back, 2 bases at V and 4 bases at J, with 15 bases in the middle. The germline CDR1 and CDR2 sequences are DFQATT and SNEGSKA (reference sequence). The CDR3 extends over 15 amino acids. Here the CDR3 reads CSARWGILGNQPQHF. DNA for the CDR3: TGCAGTGCTAGATGGGGGATTTTGGGGAATCAGCCCCAGCATTTT.

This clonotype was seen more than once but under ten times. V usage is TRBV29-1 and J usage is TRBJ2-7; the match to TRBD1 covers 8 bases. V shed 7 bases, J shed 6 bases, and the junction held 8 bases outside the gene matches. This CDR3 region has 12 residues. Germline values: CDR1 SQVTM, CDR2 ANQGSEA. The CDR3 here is CSARSRGREQYF. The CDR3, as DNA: TGCAGCGCCCGGAGCAGGGGGCGCGAGCAGTACTTC.

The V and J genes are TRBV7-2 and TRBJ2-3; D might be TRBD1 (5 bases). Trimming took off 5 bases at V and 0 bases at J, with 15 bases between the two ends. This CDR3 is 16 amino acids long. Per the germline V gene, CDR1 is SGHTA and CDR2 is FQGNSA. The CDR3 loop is CASSRRGVSSTDTQYF. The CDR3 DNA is TGTGCCAGCAGCCGAAGGGGCGTGTCTAGCACAGATACGCAGTATTTT.

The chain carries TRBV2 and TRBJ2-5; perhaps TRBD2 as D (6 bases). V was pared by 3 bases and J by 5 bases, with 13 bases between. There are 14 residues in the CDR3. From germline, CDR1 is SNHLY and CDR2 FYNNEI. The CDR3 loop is CASSEQEGSETQYF. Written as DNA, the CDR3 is TGTGCCAGCAGTGAGCAGGAGGGTAGCGAGACCCAGTACTTC.

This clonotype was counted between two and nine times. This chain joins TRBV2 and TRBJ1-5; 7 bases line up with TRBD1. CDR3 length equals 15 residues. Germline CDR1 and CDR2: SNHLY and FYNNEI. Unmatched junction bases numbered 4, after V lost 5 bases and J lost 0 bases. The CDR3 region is CASSRDRHSNQPQHF. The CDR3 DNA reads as TGTGCCAGCAGTCGGGACAGACATAGCAATCAGCCCCAGCATTTT.

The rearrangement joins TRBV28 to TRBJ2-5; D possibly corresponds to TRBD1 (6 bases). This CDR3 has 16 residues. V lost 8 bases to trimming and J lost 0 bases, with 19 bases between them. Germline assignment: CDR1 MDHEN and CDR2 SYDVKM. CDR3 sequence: CASLPSGHLYQETQYF. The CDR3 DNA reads TGTGCCAGCCTCCCCTCGGGACACTTGTACCAAGAGACCCAGTACTTC. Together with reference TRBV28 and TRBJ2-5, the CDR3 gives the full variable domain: DVKVTQSSRYLVKRTGEKVFLECVQDMDHENMFWYRQDPGLGLRLIYFSYDVKMKEKGDIPEGYSVSREKKERFSLILESASTNQTSMYLCASLPSGHLYQETQYFGPGTRLLVL.

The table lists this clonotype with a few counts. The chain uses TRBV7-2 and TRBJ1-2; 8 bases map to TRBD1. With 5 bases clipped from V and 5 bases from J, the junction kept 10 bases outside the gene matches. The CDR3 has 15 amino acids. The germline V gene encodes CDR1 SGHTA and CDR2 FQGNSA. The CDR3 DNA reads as TGTGCCAGCAGCCCCGGGACAGGCCCTATTTATGGCTACACCTTC. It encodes CASSPGTGPIYGYTF.

CDR3 amino acids: CASRTQTSGYYQETQYF. CDR3 DNA: TGTGCCAGCAGAACCCAGACTAGCGGGTACTACCAAGAGACCCAGTACTTC. The chain couples TRBV6-2 or TRBV6-3 to TRBJ2-5, with 10 bases identical to TRBD2. Per the germline V gene, CDR1 is MNHEY and CDR2 is SVGEGT. This CDR3 has 17 residues. Trimming removed 6 bases from V and 0 bases from J; junction bases left unmatched: 10.

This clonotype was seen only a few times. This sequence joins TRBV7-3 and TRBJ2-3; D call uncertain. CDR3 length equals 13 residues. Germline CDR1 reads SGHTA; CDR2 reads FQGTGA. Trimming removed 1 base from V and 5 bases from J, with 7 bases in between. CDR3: CASSLNPGDTQYF. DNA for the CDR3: TGTGCCAGCAGCTTAAACCCAGGAGATACGCAGTATTTT. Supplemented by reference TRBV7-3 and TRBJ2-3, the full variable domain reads GAGVSQTPSNKVTEKGKYVELRCDPISGHTALYWYRQSLGQGPEFLIYFQGTGAADDSGLPNDRFFAVRPEGSVSTLKIQRTERGDSAVYLCASSLNPGDTQYFGPGTRLTVL.

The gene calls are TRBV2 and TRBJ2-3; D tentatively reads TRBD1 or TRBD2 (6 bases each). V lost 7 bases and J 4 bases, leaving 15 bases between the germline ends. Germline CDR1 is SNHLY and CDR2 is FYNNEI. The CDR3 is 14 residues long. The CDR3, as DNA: TGTGCCAGCATGGAGAGGGGGGAACCAGATACGCAGTATTTT. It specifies CASMERGEPDTQYF.

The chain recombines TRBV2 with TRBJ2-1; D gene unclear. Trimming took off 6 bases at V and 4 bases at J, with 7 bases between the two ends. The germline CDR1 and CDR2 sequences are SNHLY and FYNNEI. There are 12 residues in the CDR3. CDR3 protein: CASRPGYNEQFF. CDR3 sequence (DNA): TGTGCCAGCAGACCCGGTTACAATGAGCAGTTCTTC.

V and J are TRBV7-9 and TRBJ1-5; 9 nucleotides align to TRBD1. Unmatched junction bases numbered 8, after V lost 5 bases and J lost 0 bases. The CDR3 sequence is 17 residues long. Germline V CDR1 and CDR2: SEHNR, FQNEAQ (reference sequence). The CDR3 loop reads CASSGGQGGISNQPQHF. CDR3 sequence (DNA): TGTGCCAGCAGCGGGGGACAGGGCGGAATTAGCAATCAGCCCCAGCATTTT.